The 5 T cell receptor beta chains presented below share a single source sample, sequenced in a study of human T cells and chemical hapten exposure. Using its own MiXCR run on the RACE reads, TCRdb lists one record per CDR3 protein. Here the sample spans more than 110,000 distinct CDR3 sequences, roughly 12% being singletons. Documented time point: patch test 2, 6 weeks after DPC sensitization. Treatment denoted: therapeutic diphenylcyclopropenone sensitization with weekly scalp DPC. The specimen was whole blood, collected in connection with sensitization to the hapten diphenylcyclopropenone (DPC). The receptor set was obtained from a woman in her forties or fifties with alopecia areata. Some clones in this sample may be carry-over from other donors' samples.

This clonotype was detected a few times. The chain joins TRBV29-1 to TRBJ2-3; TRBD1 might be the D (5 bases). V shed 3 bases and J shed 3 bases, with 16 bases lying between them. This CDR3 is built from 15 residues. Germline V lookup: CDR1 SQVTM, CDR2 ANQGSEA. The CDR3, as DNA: TGCAGCGTTGACAGGGCCCAGGGCAAAACAGATACGCAGTATTTT. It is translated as CSVDRAQGKTDTQYF.

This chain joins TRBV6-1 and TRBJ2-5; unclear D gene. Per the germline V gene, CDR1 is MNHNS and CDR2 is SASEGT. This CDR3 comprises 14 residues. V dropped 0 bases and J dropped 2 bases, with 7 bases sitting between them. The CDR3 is CASSEAGSQETQYF. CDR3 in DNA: TGTGCCAGCAGTGAAGCGGGCAGTCAAGAGACCCAGTACTTC.

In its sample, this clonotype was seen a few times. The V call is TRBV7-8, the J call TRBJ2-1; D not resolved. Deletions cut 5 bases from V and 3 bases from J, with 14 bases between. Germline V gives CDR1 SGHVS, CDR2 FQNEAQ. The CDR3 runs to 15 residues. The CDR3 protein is CASSPRYGLYNEQFF. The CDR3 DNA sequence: TGTGCCAGCAGCCCTAGGTACGGGCTCTACAATGAGCAGTTCTTC.

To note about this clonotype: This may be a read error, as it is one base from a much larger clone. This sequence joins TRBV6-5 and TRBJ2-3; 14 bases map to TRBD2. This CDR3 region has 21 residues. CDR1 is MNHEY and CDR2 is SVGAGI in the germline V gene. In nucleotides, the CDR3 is TGTGCCAGCAGTCACTCGCCGACCGGGACTAGCGGGAGAAAAAGCACAGATACGCAGTATTTT. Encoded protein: CASSHSPTGTSGRKSTDTQYF.

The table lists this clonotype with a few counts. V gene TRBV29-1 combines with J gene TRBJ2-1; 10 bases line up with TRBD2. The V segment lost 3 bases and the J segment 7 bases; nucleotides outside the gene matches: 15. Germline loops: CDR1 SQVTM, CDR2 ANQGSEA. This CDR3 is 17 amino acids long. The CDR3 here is CSVDEFGSGRSRNEQFF. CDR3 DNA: TGCAGCGTTGATGAGTTTGGTAGCGGGAGGAGTCGTAATGAGCAGTTCTTC.